Below, 9 T cell receptor beta chains from the same sample are listed, as sequenced in a study of blood T cells in healthy people across ages. For the second PCR, which ran for 7 to 11 cycles, a sample-barcoded 5' primer and a J-beta primer mix were used. TCRdb reprocessed the 5' RACE reads via MiXCR and lists one record per CDR3 protein. The sample has about 580,000 distinct CDR3 sequences, roughly 43% seen once. The sample comprised blood. The receptors come from a man at least 80 years old in good health.

V gene TRBV7-2 combines with J gene TRBJ2-3; the match to TRBD2 covers 10 bases. This CDR3 has 16 residues. Germline assignment: CDR1 SGHTA and CDR2 FQGNSA. V was pared by 1 base and J by 4 bases, with 5 bases of the junction left unmatched. Here the CDR3 reads CASSLVSSGGADTQYF. The DNA of the CDR3 is TGTGCCAGCAGCTTAGTCTCCAGCGGGGGGGCAGATACGCAGTATTTT.

This clonotype was observed a handful of times. The genes are TRBV28 and TRBJ2-7; 10 positions match TRBD2. J lost 0 bases, V lost 7 bases, and 6 bases had no gene match. CDR1 and CDR2 (germline): MDHEN, SYDVKM. This CDR3 comprises 15 residues. The CDR3 region is CASILRTSGSYEQYF. The CDR3 nucleotides are TGTGCCAGCATCCTACGGACTAGCGGCTCCTACGAGCAGTACTTC.

Of note for this clonotype: This may arise from a read error, as a much more abundant clone is one base away. This chain connects TRBV7-9 to TRBJ2-7, with 7 bases lining up with TRBD1. The CDR3 is 15 amino acids. The ends lost 5 bases at V and 2 bases at J; junction bases unmatched: 9. CDR1 is SEHNR, CDR2 FQNEAQ, per germline (reference sequence). CDR3 coding DNA: TGTGCCAGCAGCACAGACAGGGTGAGCCCCTACGAGCAGTACTTC. Its translation: CASSTDRVSPYEQYF.

This clonotype was counted only a few times. This chain uses TRBV5-1 with TRBJ1-1, with unresolved D. CDR1 and CDR2 (germline): SGHRS, YFSETQ. Trimming took 4 bases from V and 1 from J, leaving 11 bases between them. The CDR3 spans 14 residues. Written as DNA, the CDR3 is TGCGCCAGCAGCACCTCGACACAGAACACTGAAGCTTTCTTT. It yields the protein CASSTSTQNTEAFF.

This clonotype was found a few times. The rearrangement joins TRBV7-9 to TRBJ2-5, with 13 nucleotides matching TRBD2. The germline V gene encodes CDR1 SEHNR and CDR2 FQNEAQ (reference sequence). V shed 5 bases and J 2 bases; nucleotides not matched to a gene: 11. The CDR3 has 18 amino acids. The CDR3: CASSQGTSGTMSQETQYF. CDR3 sequence (DNA): TGTGCCAGCAGCCAAGGGACTAGCGGGACCATGTCTCAAGAGACCCAGTACTTC.

The chain combines TRBV29-1 with TRBJ1-1; D ambiguous. The CDR3 contains 13 residues. Trimming shortened V by 3 bases and J by 0 bases, and 8 bases separated the two germline ends. The germline gives CDR1 SQVTM, CDR2 ANQGSEA. CDR3: CSVDPRLNTEAFF. CDR3 DNA: TGCAGCGTTGATCCCAGATTGAACACTGAAGCTTTCTTT. The full variable domain, completed using reference TRBV29-1 and TRBJ1-1, is SAVISQKPSRDICQRGTSLTIQCQVDSQVTMMFWYRQQPGQSLTLIATANQGSEATYESGFVIDKFPISRPNLTFSTLTVSNMSPEDSSIYLCSVDPRLNTEAFFGQGTRLTVV.

In this sample, this clonotype turned up a few times. This rearrangement joins TRBV7-9 to TRBJ2-1; D is possibly TRBD1 (9 bases). The CDR3 runs to 16 residues. The ends were cut back, 5 bases at V and 10 bases at J, with 24 bases in the middle. Germline CDR1 and CDR2: SEHNR and FQNEAQ (reference sequence). The CDR3 bases are TGTGCCAGCAGCCCGGGGGGGGGACAGGGAACGAGCGAGCAGTTCTTC. Translating gives CASSPGGGQGTSEQFF.

A word on this clonotype: A much larger clonotype is one base distant, so this may be a read error. The chain combines TRBV6-5 with TRBJ2-1; TRBD1 aligns across 7 bases. The CDR3 spans 12 residues. Germline CDR1 reads MNHEY; CDR2 reads SVGAGI. V dropped 5 bases and J dropped 13; count of bases not matched to a gene: 8. The CDR3 protein is CASSRQGETQFF. The CDR3, as DNA: TGTGCCAGCAGTCGACAGGGCGAGACCCAGTTCTTC.

The table lists this clonotype with many counts. The chain joins TRBV6-5 to TRBJ2-3; TRBD2 matches 7 bases. The CDR3 loop spans 15 amino acids. Germline assignment: CDR1 MNHEY and CDR2 SVGAGI. Germline trimming cut 5 bases from V and 3 bases from J; bases unmatched to any gene: 8. CDR3 DNA sequence: TGTGCCAGCAGTGCACTAGAGCGGGGTACAGATACGCAGTATTTT. Protein: CASSALERGTDTQYF.